The 32 T cell receptor beta chains below all came from one sample that was sequenced in a study of regulatory and conventional T cells in RAG deficiency. The sorted conventional CD4+ T cells were CD25-low and CD127-high, with genomic DNA sequenced. Produced via immunoSEQ multiplex PCR; TCRdb's table is partial and in-frame only. This sample has 7,000 to 9,500 clones, with about 94% found just once. Material: CD4+ effector T cells sorted from blood. The receptors were sampled from a human donor with RAG deficiency presenting as severe combined immunodeficiency.

The chain joins TRBV18 to TRBJ1-3; D unclear. The CDR3 sequence is 16 residues long. CDR1 and CDR2 (germline): KGHSH, LQKENI. The V end lost 3 bases, the J end lost 0 bases, and 12 bases lay between the germline ends. The CDR3 loop is CASSPQQTPSGNTIYF. The CDR3, as DNA: TGTGCCAGCTCACCGCAGCAGACCCCCTCTGGAAACACCATATATTTT.

V and J are TRBV7-2 and TRBJ2-7; D is perhaps TRBD1 or TRBD2 (5 bases each). V lost 3 bases and J lost 0, with 12 bases in between. Germline CDR1 reads SGHTA; CDR2 reads FQGNSA. The CDR3 covers 15 residues. The chain's CDR3 is CASSFRDGVSYEQYF. In DNA, the CDR3 is TGTGCCAGCAGCTTCCGGGACGGCGTCTCCTACGAGCAGTACTTC.

This clone was picked up one time. V is TRBV6-5 and J is TRBJ2-3; a possible D gene is TRBD1 (6 bases). The V gene's germline CDR1 is MNHEY and CDR2 SVGAGI. Trimming stripped 2 bases from V and 2 bases from J, with 14 bases between. The CDR3 runs to 16 residues. Written as DNA, the CDR3 is TGTGCCAGCAGTTACCAGGGGCTGGCCTCCACAGATACGCAGTATTTT. As protein: CASSYQGLASTDTQYF.

The chain uses TRBV7-6 and TRBJ2-7; 7 positions agree with TRBD2. The germline V gene encodes CDR1 SGHVS and CDR2 FNYEAQ. The CDR3 extends over 13 amino acids. Trimming cost V 4 bases and J 0 bases; bases outside gene matches: 0. The CDR3 here is CASSSGGSYEQYF. For the CDR3, the DNA is TGTGCCAGCAGCTCGGGAGGCTCCTACGAGCAGTACTTC.

This chain uses TRBV29-1 with TRBJ1-2; possible D gene TRBD1, 5 bases. The CDR3 consists of 12 residues. The germline V and J ends were trimmed by 3 bases and 3 bases, with 8 bases remaining between them. Germline loops: CDR1 SQVTM, CDR2 ANQGSEA. This chain's CDR3 is CSVEGVDYGYTF. The CDR3 region has the DNA TGCAGCGTTGAGGGGGTCGACTATGGCTACACCTTC.

The chain has TRBV5-1 and TRBJ2-5; 7 bases align to TRBD2. The CDR3 length is 13 residues. The V segment lost 2 bases and the J segment 4 bases; nucleotides outside the gene matches: 2. The V gene's germline CDR1 is SGHRS and CDR2 YFSETQ. In nucleotides, the CDR3 is TGCGCCAGCAGCTTTGCGGGGGTAGAGACCCAGTACTTC. Translated, it gives CASSFAGVETQYF.

The chain combines TRBV6-6 with TRBJ2-2; maybe TRBD2 (5 bases). The V gene's germline CDR1 is MNHNY and CDR2 SVGAGI (reference sequence). V lost 2 bases to trimming and J lost 5 bases, with 15 bases between them. The CDR3 runs 16 residues. Here the CDR3 reads CASSYTRLGVTGELFF. The CDR3 DNA reads as TGTGCCAGCAGTTACACACGTTTGGGAGTTACCGGGGAGCTGTTTTTT.

This clone has just one count. CDR3 loop: CAISDPTGGGLTIRGETQYF. CDR3 in DNA: TGTGCCATCAGTGATCCTACAGGGGGAGGTCTGACGATCCGAGGGGAGACCCAGTACTTC. The V call is TRBV10-3, the J call TRBJ2-5; TRBD1 agrees at 8 bases. The CDR3 loop spans 20 amino acids. After removal of 3 bases from V and 5 bases from J, the junction contained 23 bases not matched to a gene. The V gene's germline CDR1 is ENHRY and CDR2 SYGVKD.

The V call is TRBV27, the J call TRBJ2-3; D is unclear. The germline V gene has CDR1 MNHEY and CDR2 SMNVEV (reference sequence). CDR3 length: 15 amino acids. Trimming pared 2 bases from V and 4 bases from J, leaving 13 bases between. The CDR3 nucleotides read TGTGCCAGCAGTTTAGGCCAGACGGCCCCAGATACGCAGTATTTT. Its translation is CASSLGQTAPDTQYF.

This chain joins TRBV9 and TRBJ2-7; 10 bases are shared with TRBD1. J gave up 5 bases and V 1 base, and 6 bases lay outside the gene matches. CDR3 length: 15 residues. Germline CDR1 SGDLS, CDR2 YYNGEE. CDR3 nucleotides: TGTGCCAGCAGCGTATCGGGACAGGGGTTGCACGAGCAGTACTTC. This translates into CASSVSGQGLHEQYF.

The chain joins TRBV5-6 to TRBJ1-1; D is perhaps TRBD1 (5 bases). Trimming shortened V by 1 base and J by 4 bases, and 14 bases separated the two germline ends. The CDR3 spans 15 residues. Germline-derived CDR1 and CDR2 are SGHDT and YYEEEE. CDR3 in DNA: TGTGCCAGCAGCTTGATAGGGGCATGGAGCACTGAAGCTTTCTTT. Its protein product is CASSLIGAWSTEAFF. Drawing the rest from reference TRBV5-6 and TRBJ1-1, the complete variable domain is DAGVTQSPTHLIKTRGQQVTLRCSPKSGHDTVSWYQQALGQGPQFIFQYYEEEERQRGNFPDRFSGHQFPNYSSELNVNALLLGDSALYLCASSLIGAWSTEAFFGQGTRLTVV.

The genes are TRBV6-1 and TRBJ2-5; D unresolved. Germline assignment: CDR1 MNHNS and CDR2 SASEGT. Trimming left V 5 bases short and J 3 bases short, with 7 bases between. CDR3 length equals 12 residues. In DNA form, the CDR3 reads TGTGCCAGCAGTTGGCAGGAAGAGACCCAGTACTTC. As protein: CASSWQEETQYF.

The V and J genes are TRBV2 and TRBJ2-3; 7 positions agree with TRBD1. The CDR3 is made up of 15 amino acids. V lost 8 bases to trimming and J lost 0 bases; unmatched junction nucleotides: 8. Germline V lookup: CDR1 SNHLY, CDR2 FYNNEI. CDR3 in amino acids: CASRTGSKSTDTQYF. For the CDR3, the DNA is TGTGCCAGCCGGACAGGTTCGAAGAGCACAGATACGCAGTATTTT.

This clone was observed once. V usage is TRBV10-2 and J usage is TRBJ2-7; 8 bases line up with TRBD1. Trimming at V came to 6 bases and at J to 5 bases, leaving 3 bases not matched to a gene. The CDR3 covers 12 residues. The germline V gene encodes CDR1 WSHSY and CDR2 SAAADI. The CDR3 DNA is TGCGCCAGCAGGGACAGGGCGAACGAGCAGTACTTC. This encodes CASRDRANEQYF.

The genes are TRBV9 and TRBJ1-3, with D hard to call. The V gene lost 0 bases and the J gene lost 0 bases, with 7 bases spanning the gap. This CDR3 is built from 15 residues. The germline CDR1 and CDR2 sequences are SGDLS and YYNGEE. CDR3 loop: CASSVASSSGNTIYF. CDR3 bases: TGTGCCAGCAGCGTAGCTTCCAGCTCTGGAAACACCATATATTTT.

The rearrangement joins TRBV9 to TRBJ2-2; TRBD1 matches 7 bases. This CDR3 spans 16 amino acids. Looked up from germline, CDR1 is SGDLS and CDR2 is YYNGEE. The ends lost 4 bases at V and 2 bases at J; junction bases unmatched: 8. The CDR3: CASSYDRVYNTGELFF. The DNA for the CDR3 is TGTGCCAGCAGCTATGACAGGGTCTACAACACCGGGGAGCTGTTTTTT.

Here the CDR3 reads CASSLESSGYTF. The CDR3 DNA is TGCGCCAGCAGCTTGGAATCATCTGGCTACACCTTC. The gene calls are TRBV5-1 and TRBJ1-2; no firm D call. Germline V gene sequence: CDR1 SGHRS, CDR2 YFSETQ. The V end lost 0 bases, the J end lost 7 bases, and 7 bases lay between the germline ends. The CDR3 spans 12 residues.

This chain connects TRBV9 to TRBJ2-6, with D possibly being TRBD1 or TRBD2 (5 bases each). The V end lost 1 base, the J end lost 2 bases, and 10 bases lay between the germline ends. Germline V gene sequence: CDR1 SGDLS, CDR2 YYNGEE. This CDR3 spans 16 amino acids. CDR3 bases: TGTGCCAGCAGCGTATCTGGGACCGCTGGGGCCAACGTCCTGACTTTC. Translated, it gives CASSVSGTAGANVLTF.

This clone occurred once. The rearrangement links TRBV4-1 to TRBJ2-3, with D perhaps TRBD1 (5 bases). The V end was cut by 5 bases, the J end by 0 bases, with 12 bases between. The CDR3 has 15 residues. Germline loops: CDR1 MGHRA, CDR2 YSYEKL. The CDR3 DNA follows: TGCGCCAGCAGCGAGAGGACATATAGCACAGATACGCAGTATTTT. Residues: CASSERTYSTDTQYF.

The chain is built from TRBV7-2 and TRBJ1-2; D gene uncertain. CDR1 and CDR2 (germline): SGHTA, FQGNSA. CDR3 length equals 12 residues. Trimming removed 4 bases from V and 6 bases from J, with 9 bases in between. CDR3 DNA: TGTGCCAGCAGCTGGGCCGGGGATGGCTACACCTTC. Protein: CASSWAGDGYTF.

The chain couples TRBV30 to TRBJ1-5; 7 bases match TRBD1. CDR3 size: 12 residues. V was clipped by 5 bases and J by 5 bases; unmatched bases: 3. CDR1 is GTSNPN and CDR2 is SVGIG in the germline V gene (reference sequence). In DNA form, the CDR3 reads TGTGCCTGGGACAGGGAAGATCAGCCCCAGCATTTT. It encodes CAWDREDQPQHF.

The rearrangement uses TRBV7-2 and TRBJ2-6; the D is unclear. Germline-derived CDR1 and CDR2 are SGHTA and FQGNSA. The CDR3 is 15 amino acids. V lost 1 base and J lost 0, with 4 bases in between. The CDR3 region is CASSLVVSGANVLTF. The CDR3 bases are TGTGCCAGCAGCTTAGTTGTCTCTGGGGCCAACGTCCTGACTTTC.

The count of this clone is one. The chain recombines TRBV5-1 with TRBJ2-2; 8 bases match TRBD1. With 3 bases clipped from V and 1 base from J, the junction kept 2 bases outside the gene matches. The CDR3 totals 15 residues. Per germline, CDR1 SGHRS and CDR2 YFSETQ. CDR3 sequence: CASSSGTGNTGELFF. The CDR3 nucleotides are TGCGCCAGCAGCTCCGGGACAGGGAACACCGGGGAGCTGTTTTTT.

V is TRBV6-5 and J is TRBJ2-3; 12 bases agree with TRBD1. This CDR3 is 15 amino acids long. V dropped 4 bases and J dropped 1; count of bases not matched to a gene: 0. Looked up from germline, CDR1 is MNHEY and CDR2 is SVGAGI. The CDR3 sequence: CASSWDRGRTDTQYF. For the CDR3, the DNA is TGTGCCAGCAGTTGGGACAGGGGGCGCACAGATACGCAGTATTTT.

V usage is TRBV6-6 and J usage is TRBJ2-7; either TRBD1 or TRBD2 may supply D (6 bases each). Trimming removed 7 bases from V and 6 bases from J, with 16 bases in between. The CDR3 is 13 amino acids. Germline CDR1 reads MNHNY; CDR2 reads SVGAGI (reference sequence). The CDR3 region is CASTRRGGAEQYF. The CDR3 DNA reads as TGTGCCAGCACCCGCAGGGGAGGTGCCGAGCAGTACTTC.

J is TRBJ2-7 and V is TRBV5-1; TRBD1 is a possible D gene (5 bases). Germline V lookup: CDR1 SGHRS, CDR2 YFSETQ. V lost 1 base and J lost 2, with 7 bases in between. The CDR3 has 13 residues. Here the CDR3 DNA reads TGCGCCAGCAGCTTGCAGGGTACCTACGAGCAGTACTTC. This translates into CASSLQGTYEQYF.

The V gene is TRBV7-9, the J gene TRBJ2-1, with D perhaps being TRBD1 or TRBD2 (5 bases each). CDR1 is SEHNR and CDR2 is FQNEAQ in the germline V gene (reference sequence). Trimming left V 5 bases short and J 9 bases short, with 23 bases between. CDR3 length equals 16 residues. DNA for the CDR3: TGTGCCAGCAGCGCAAGACCGGGACGGAATAATCGTGAGCAGTTCTTC. Its protein product is CASSARPGRNNREQFF.

V is TRBV19 and J is TRBJ2-1; 8 bases are a match to TRBD1. The V gene end was trimmed by 7 bases and the J gene end by 9 bases; junction bases not matched to a gene: 11. Germline V gene sequence: CDR1 LNHDA, CDR2 SQIVND (reference sequence). This CDR3 is 14 amino acids long. DNA of the CDR3: TGTGCCAGTACCGGGACAGGCGGGTACGCTGAGCAGTTCTTC. Residues: CASTGTGGYAEQFF. Together with reference TRBV19 and TRBJ2-1, the CDR3 gives the full variable domain: DGGITQSPKYLFRKEGQNVTLSCEQNLNHDAMYWYRQDPGQGLRLIYYSQIVNDFQKGDIAEGYSVSREKKESFPLTVTSAQKNPTAFYLCASTGTGGYAEQFFGPGTRLTVL.

The chain has TRBV15 and TRBJ2-3; D not certain. V was cut by 1 base and J by 0 bases, with 14 bases left in between. This CDR3 is 17 amino acids long. Per the germline V gene, CDR1 is LNHNV and CDR2 is YYDKDF (reference sequence). CDR3 amino acids: CATSRALVGPSTDTQYF. CDR3 nucleotides: TGTGCCACCAGCAGAGCCCTCGTGGGCCCTAGCACAGATACGCAGTATTTT. Looking up the rest from reference TRBV15 and TRBJ2-3 gives the full variable domain: DAMVIQNPRYQVTQFGKPVTLSCSQTLNHNVMYWYQQKSSQAPKLLFHYYDKDFNNEADTPDNFQSRRPNTSFCFLDIRSPGLGDTAMYLCATSRALVGPSTDTQYFGPGTRLTVL.

The chain joins TRBV28 to TRBJ2-7; 12 positions agree with TRBD2. The CDR3 is made up of 15 amino acids. CDR1 MDHEN and CDR2 SYDVKM come from the germline V gene. V gave up 5 bases and J gave up 2 bases; unmatched junction bases: 4. The CDR3: CASSPGLAGAYEQYF. The CDR3 DNA follows: TGTGCCAGCAGTCCGGGACTAGCGGGTGCCTACGAGCAGTACTTC.

In DNA, the CDR3 is TGTGCCTGGAGCGGAGGAGAGACCCAGTACTTC. This encodes CAWSGGETQYF. The gene calls are TRBV30 and TRBJ2-5; weak D call: TRBD2 (5 bases). Deletions cut 3 bases from V and 4 bases from J, with 6 bases between. There are 11 residues in the CDR3. Looked up from germline, CDR1 is GTSNPN and CDR2 is SVGIG (reference sequence). Variable domain in full (rest from reference TRBV30 and TRBJ2-5): SQTIHQWPATLVQPVGSPLSLECTVEGTSNPNLYWYRQAAGRGLQLLFYSVGIGQISSEVPQNLSASRPQDRQFILSSKKLLLSDSGFYLCAWSGGETQYFGPGTRLLVL.

The rearrangement links TRBV7-2 to TRBJ2-3, with no clear D. CDR3 length: 15 amino acids. Trimming took 5 bases from V and 1 from J, leaving 13 bases between them. The V gene's germline CDR1 is SGHTA and CDR2 FQGNSA. The DNA of the CDR3 is TGTGCCAGCAGCCTCGTGGCAAGGGGCACAGATACGCAGTATTTT. Its translation: CASSLVARGTDTQYF.